This TCR beta chain appears in the sequencing data of a study of T cell responses to AZD1222 COVID-19 vaccine. Looking at the study overall: Investigators merged groups given second doses at roughly 4 or roughly 12 weeks. Points from the study as a whole: Baseline seropositivity occurred in only six AZD1222 recipients. Along spike, vaccine-associated CD4 TCRs were found throughout, with dominance at 160-218 and 743-854. Donors skewed white British and female; clonal diversity was possibly underestimated.

This CDR3 has 17 amino acids. The J segment lost 0 bases and the V segment lost 0 bases, leaving 5 bases of the junction unmatched. CDR1 is MNHNS, CDR2 SASEGT, per germline. About this clone: As yet, its antigen is unknown.

Sequenced by immunoSEQ multiplex PCR; TCRdb stores in-frame clones only, minus some. The sample has around 84,000 clones, about 84% seen once. The clonotype originates from an adult in good health. The sequencing here drew on peripheral blood, taken on day 0 of AZD1222 vaccination. The chain joins TRBV6-1 to TRBJ2-3, with 8 bases matching TRBD2. The CDR3 sequence: CASSEAGLAPSTDTQYF. The CDR3, as DNA: TGTGCCAGCAGTGAAGCCGGACTAGCTCCTAGCACAGATACGCAGTATTTT.